This TCR beta chain was sequenced in a study of blood T cell repertoires in COVID-19. Per the original methods: Nucleated cell number was recorded as an estimate derived from reference gene primer amplification. Some clones are missing from TCRdb's copy, which holds only in-frame ones; the method was immunoSEQ multiplex PCR. That table furnishes V, J and clone size, whereas the DNA furnished D and trimming. Here the sample spans roughly 60,000 clones, about four fifths being singletons. Trimming removed 7 bases from V and 4 bases from J, with 9 bases in between. Germline CDR1 SGHDT, CDR2 YYEEEE. This CDR3 contains 12 residues.

The sequencing input was peripheral blood. The rearrangement uses TRBV5-6 and TRBJ1-5; no clear D gene. This TCR came from a human donor in a cohort sampled during active or convalescent COVID-19. In nucleotides, the CDR3 is TGTGCCAGCCCCCGGGGAAATCAGCCCCAGCATTTT. Translating it yields CASPRGNQPQHF.